This T cell receptor (beta chain) was documented in a study of cytomegalovirus exposure and HLA in healthy donors. Comment on this clone: Its antigen remains unidentified.

Points from the study as a whole: The records held CMV serostatus as the only immune exposure information. Compared with the approximately 680-donor mean, an Asian-associated ancestry cluster reportedly had fewer N-insertions, according to a later analysis.

PCR primers comprised 60 Vbeta and 13 Jbeta primers. Original methodology: The authors later counted some 76 million unique TCR beta chains, some 9.9 million of them shared. Profiling relied on immunoSEQ multiplex PCR, and the TCRdb table lists in-frame clones only, not all of them. Clone size and the V and J calls come from that table; the DNA yielded D and trimming. The sample contains over 200,000 clones, over 65% of which appear only once. With V trimmed by 5 bases and J by 8 bases, 4 bases remained unmatched. The CDR3 runs 13 residues. Germline assignment: CDR1 MNHEY and CDR2 SVGAGI. Sequencing used PBMCs. V and J are TRBV6-5 and TRBJ1-2, with TRBD1 matching over 11 bases. This receptor was taken from a human donor in good health. CDR3 nucleotide sequence: TGTGCCAGCAGTCAGGGACAGGGGGGCGGCTACACCTTC. It yields the protein CASSQGQGGGYTF.